This T cell receptor beta chain derives from a study of T cells in Graves' hyperthyroidism and ophthalmopathy (dated by TCRdb to between 2018 and 2021). At the level of the whole study: Peripheral blood was collected at initial diagnosis, before any treatment. After sampling, hyperthyroidism patients received methimazole starting at 30 mg daily, and ophthalmopathy patients received high-dose intravenous methylprednisolone. In addition, the study compared T-cell repertoires in thyroid tissue and in blood from about 6 Graves' hyperthyroidism patients. For training and testing, the approximately 97 patients in the discovery cohort were randomly divided in a 7:3 ratio. TCR V-J signatures able to tell the groups apart were searched for in a discovery cohort of some 100 patients, of whom approximately 40 had Graves' ophthalmopathy and about 60 had stable Graves' hyperthyroidism. Prospective prediction of ophthalmopathy was tested in an independent validation cohort of 18 hyperthyroidism patients and approximately 17 patients who later progressed to ophthalmopathy. According to the paper, TCR Vbeta CDR3 sequencing was carried out on some 130 peripheral blood samples, which came from more than 40 ophthalmopathy, 70 to 80 hyperthyroidism and around 17 progressor patients. General findings and caveats noted by the study authors: A 13 V-J signature model separated ophthalmopathy from stable hyperthyroidism, with around 88% sensitivity and roughly 81% specificity in cross-validation and 80%/75% in testing. In validation, the model predicted progression to ophthalmopathy with approximately 71% sensitivity and about 73% specificity, a median of 6.5 months before onset. Sample size was not statistically predetermined, and investigators were not blinded to group allocation. Most expanded thyroid clonotypes (frequency above 0.001) were also found in blood, which suggests that blood repertoires may mirror thyroid immune responses.

Amplification of TCR beta CDR3 regions was carried out from RNA transcripts. The first round of RT-PCR for the TCR CDR3 was performed with the HTBI primer set and the Qiagen OneStep RT-PCR kit. Libraries were constructed in a second round of multiplex PCR, after which size selection and purification were performed. The libraries were sequenced on an Illumina HiSeq2000 using paired-end 100 bp reads. As for the authors' bioinformatics: SOAPnuke was used to process the raw data, throwing out any read that contained adapters or uncalled bases, had a mean Phred below 15, or lacked an exact constant-primer or identifier match. High-quality paired reads were merged with COPE v1.2.5, and unique nucleotide sequences were defined as clonotypes. Clonotypes were aligned to IMGT TRBV, TRBD and TRBJ reference segments using MiTCR v1.1. The analysis included only V-J combinations with a frequency above 0.0001, which together covered 99% to 99.2% of the repertoires. A TCS score was defined as the ratio between F50 (clonal expansion) and ExV (chaos), using BLOSUM62-based TCRdist between CDR3 peptides within each V-J. Welch's t-statistics and random forest reduced roughly 500 V-J features to 10 to 15, which were used in a naive Bayes classifier (R e1071). TCRdb reprocessed the public reads (quality trimming at Q25 with fastp, clone calling with MiXCR) and kept in-frame beta chains. Rows matching on CDR3 protein sequence are summarized as one entry with the most common DNA and genes. The V and J calls were determined by TCRdb, not by the authors. The sample has 250,000 to 300,000 distinct CDR3 sequences on record, around 15% of them singletons. The top ten hold about 33% of the sample.

The hyperthyroidism patients were between 18 and 65 years old and newly diagnosed, with a disease duration of less than 2 months. Exclusion was applied to patients with uncontrolled infections, other autoimmune diseases, pregnancy or lactation. Diagnoses were established on the basis of clinical symptoms, serum thyroxine and TRAb, thyroid ultrasound, and orbital computed tomography. Blood from progressor patients was drawn when they were first diagnosed with hyperthyroidism, before any ophthalmopathy symptoms appeared. PBMCs were separated from under 12 ml of fresh peripheral blood using Ficoll-Paque density gradient centrifugation. Patients classed as progressors first received a Graves' hyperthyroidism diagnosis and then went on to develop ophthalmopathy during follow-up. Trizol reagent was used to extract total RNA, and RNA quality was then checked on an Agilent 2100 Bioanalyzer. Reading from cysteine to phenylalanine, the CDR3 counts 15 amino acids. Here the CDR3 DNA is all that survives: 45 bases in frame from base 1. V was cut back by 4 bases and J by 2 bases, leaving a gap of 11 bases between them. Sequences SGHDN (CDR1) and FVKESK (CDR2) are obtained from the germline V gene.

Many counts were recorded for this clonotype. Its recognized antigen is unknown. No clone much larger than this one lies a single base away; base qualities are absent. The chain employs TRBV14 and TRBJ2-2; TRBD1 could be the D gene, as 6 bases match. Sequencing was done on a sample of blood. This receptor was identified in a woman between 50 and 59 years old with Graves' hyperthyroidism that later progressed to Graves' ophthalmopathy. The encoded CDR3 is CASSPTDRNTGELFF. The DNA is TGTGCCAGCAGCCCCACGGACAGAAACACCGGGGAGCTGTTTTTT.